This T cell receptor beta chain was captured by sequencing in a study of cytomegalovirus exposure and HLA in healthy donors. This clone was recorded a few times. CDR3 size: 14 residues. V was trimmed by 3 bases and J by 3 bases, leaving 9 bases between them. Germline V gene sequence: CDR1 SEHNR, CDR2 FQNEAQ (reference sequence). The table came from immunoSEQ multiplex PCR; TCRdb's copy has only in-frame clones and leaves some out. Of about 130,000 clones listed, just under 90% are singletons. This clonotype was obtained from a man younger than 45 in good health and CMV-seronegative. The rearrangement uses TRBV7-9 and TRBJ1-5; D is unresolved. Material for sequencing was PBMCs. The CDR3 nucleotides are TGTGCCAGCAGCTTCGACGGGAACAATCAGCCCCAGCATTTT. Residues: CASSFDGNNQPQHF.